These 21 T cell receptor beta chains were all obtained from the same sample, sequenced in a study of shared clonotypes between healthy human individuals. This table comes from immunoSEQ multiplex PCR, and its TCRdb copy is limited to in-frame clones, with some not included. The sample contains roughly 2.1 million clones, roughly 91% of which appear only once. Naive CD8 populations comprised CD45RO-negative cells positively selected for CCR7, excluding terminally differentiated effector memory CD45RA+ cells. Sequencing input: naive CD8+ T cells from PBMCs. Source of these receptors: a man younger than 30 in good health. Some clones in this sample may be carry-over from other donors' samples.

The gene calls are TRBV29-1 and TRBJ2-7, with D unclear. Germline V gene sequence: CDR1 SQVTM, CDR2 ANQGSEA. The CDR3 extends over 11 amino acids. Trimming took 7 bases from V and 0 from J, leaving 7 bases between them. DNA of the CDR3: TGCAGCGGGGTTTACTCCTACGAGCAGTACTTC. It codes for CSGVYSYEQYF.

This chain links TRBV11-2 with TRBJ2-7, with a tentative D call TRBD1 (5 bases). This CDR3 region has 15 residues. The ends were cut back, 2 bases at V and 6 bases at J, with 17 bases in the middle. Germline CDR1 reads SGHAT; CDR2 reads FQNNGV. The CDR3 DNA sequence: TGTGCCAGCAGCTTAAGCAGGGTTGGGGCGATCGAGCAGTACTTC. Its protein product is CASSLSRVGAIEQYF.

The chain joins TRBV10-2 to TRBJ2-7, with D maybe TRBD2 (5 bases). The CDR3 length is 13 residues. V was trimmed by 10 bases and J by 5 bases, leaving 18 bases between them. The germline V gene has CDR1 WSHSY and CDR2 SAAADI. The CDR3 protein is CATLGWPGDEQYF. Here the CDR3 DNA reads TGCGCCACACTTGGGTGGCCCGGGGACGAGCAGTACTTC.

This chain links TRBV9 with TRBJ2-1, with D tentatively TRBD1 (5 bases). Per the germline V gene, CDR1 is SGDLS and CDR2 is YYNGEE. This CDR3 has 17 residues. Between the trimmed V and J ends, which lost 3 bases and 2 bases, there was a span of 18 bases. The CDR3 sequence is CASSAVKRQTPYNEQFF. The CDR3 DNA reads as TGTGCCAGCAGCGCCGTGAAGAGACAGACCCCCTACAATGAGCAGTTCTTC.

The chain joins TRBV5-8 to TRBJ1-1; D is perhaps TRBD1 (5 bases). CDR3 length: 14 amino acids. Trimming took 3 bases from V and 0 from J, leaving 9 bases between them. Germline CDR1 SGHTS, CDR2 YDEGEE. This CDR3 is CASSSGLLNTEAFF. The CDR3 bases are TGTGCCAGCAGCTCGGGACTCCTGAACACTGAAGCTTTCTTT.

As regards this clone: The sample holds other DNA sequences that translate to the same CDR3. J is TRBJ2-1 and V is TRBV4-1; maybe TRBD1 (5 bases). CDR1 and CDR2 from the germline V gene are MGHRA and YSYEKL. There are 16 residues in the CDR3. V gave up 0 bases and J gave up 2 bases, with 11 bases separating them. The CDR3 protein is CASSQDGQGAYNEQFF. The CDR3 coding sequence is TGCGCCAGCAGCCAAGACGGGCAGGGTGCCTACAATGAGCAGTTCTTC.

The rearrangement links TRBV7-2 to TRBJ2-2, with 14 nucleotides matching TRBD2. The CDR3 extends over 17 amino acids. CDR1 SGHTA and CDR2 FQGNSA come from the germline V gene. Unmatched junction bases numbered 6, after V lost 5 bases and J lost 4 bases. For the CDR3, the DNA is TGTGCCAGCAGCATGACCGGGACTAGCGGGAGCACCGGGGAGCTGTTTTTT. Protein: CASSMTGTSGSTGELFF.

The CDR3 loop reads CASSEASGTGPLNTEAFF. The CDR3 DNA sequence: TGTGCCAGCAGTGAAGCGTCCGGGACAGGGCCTCTGAACACTGAAGCTTTCTTT. This chain uses TRBV2 with TRBJ1-1; 9 bases fit TRBD1. There are 18 residues in the CDR3. CDR1 SNHLY and CDR2 FYNNEI come from the germline V gene. J lost 0 bases, V lost 0 bases, and 8 bases had no gene match.

The chain employs TRBV14 and TRBJ2-5; 8 bases match TRBD2. CDR1 and CDR2 (germline): SGHDN, FVKESK. Trimming took 2 bases from V and 4 from J; bases not matched to a gene: 3. This CDR3 is 14 amino acids long. CDR3 loop: CASSQPGGVETQYF. The CDR3 coding sequence is TGTGCCAGCAGCCAACCGGGAGGGGTAGAGACCCAGTACTTC. Complete variable domain (other parts from reference TRBV14 and TRBJ2-5): EAGVTQFPSHSVIEKGQTVTLRCDPISGHDNLYWYRRVMGKEIKFLLHFVKESKQDESGMPNNRFLAERTGGTYSTLKVQPAELEDSGVYFCASSQPGGVETQYFGPGTRLLVL.

This chain links TRBV15 with TRBJ2-7; no clear D. The length of the CDR3 is 13 residues. V dropped 3 bases and J dropped 5 bases, with 11 bases sitting between them. CDR1 is LNHNV and CDR2 is YYDKDF in the germline V gene (reference sequence). CDR3 sequence: CATSSGQVDEQYF. The CDR3 DNA reads as TGTGCCACCAGCAGTGGGCAGGTGGACGAGCAGTACTTC.

On this clone itself: Other nucleotide sequences in the sample specify the same CDR3. The chain uses TRBV19 and TRBJ2-7; D remains unclear. The CDR3 runs 12 residues. Germline CDR1 reads LNHDA; CDR2 reads SQIVND (reference sequence). V lost 5 bases, J lost 4 bases, and 9 bases lay in between. The CDR3 protein is CASSGGLYEQYF. For the CDR3, the DNA is TGTGCCAGTAGTGGCGGTCTTTACGAGCAGTACTTC.

A few counts support this clone. The gene calls are TRBV28 and TRBJ2-2; D might be TRBD1 or TRBD2, each matching 5 bases. Germline V gene sequence: CDR1 MDHEN, CDR2 SYDVKM. This CDR3 spans 14 amino acids. V was cut by 1 base and J by 5 bases, with 8 bases left in between. CDR3 protein: CASSLLGETGELFF. The CDR3 DNA follows: TGTGCCAGCAGTTTATTGGGGGAGACCGGGGAGCTGTTTTTT.

J is TRBJ1-3 and V is TRBV10-2; D is undetermined. Trimming stripped 8 bases from V and 0 bases from J, with 14 bases between. The CDR3 contains 15 residues. CDR1 WSHSY and CDR2 SAAADI come from the germline V gene. The CDR3 region is CASSGEHSSGNTIYF. The CDR3 coding sequence is TGCGCCAGCTCGGGCGAACACAGCTCTGGAAACACCATATATTTT.

Notes on this clone: The same CDR3 also results from other DNA sequences found in this sample. V gene TRBV5-6 combines with J gene TRBJ2-7; D remains ambiguous. Trimming took 3 bases from V and 0 from J, leaving 4 bases between them. This CDR3 spans 12 amino acids. CDR1 is SGHDT and CDR2 is YYEEEE in the germline V gene. The CDR3: CASSSGSYEQYF. The CDR3 DNA reads TGTGCCAGCAGCTCTGGCTCCTACGAGCAGTACTTC.

Comment on this clone: The same CDR3 arises from other DNA sequences in this sample as well. The chain employs TRBV10-3 and TRBJ1-1; D uncertain. Germline V gives CDR1 ENHRY, CDR2 SYGVKD. V gave up 6 bases and J gave up 0 bases, with 8 bases separating them. This CDR3 has 13 amino acids. The CDR3 DNA follows: TGTGCCATCAGGGGTCCCCTGAACACTGAAGCTTTCTTT. Translation: CAIRGPLNTEAFF.

This chain uses TRBV7-9 with TRBJ2-2; D gene unclear. The CDR3 is 13 amino acids. V lost 5 bases and J lost 5, with 9 bases in between. Germline values: CDR1 SEHNR, CDR2 FQNEAQ (reference sequence). The DNA of the CDR3 is TGTGCCAGCAGCGCCGGACCAACCGGGGAGCTGTTTTTT. Encoded protein: CASSAGPTGELFF.

CDR3 nucleotide sequence: TGTGCCAGCAGTTTACTGGGACCGACTCTCAGTGGCTACACCTTC. Residues: CASSLLGPTLSGYTF. The rearrangement uses TRBV27 and TRBJ1-2; D is perhaps TRBD1 (5 bases). CDR1 and CDR2 (germline): MNHEY, SMNVEV (reference sequence). The CDR3 extends over 15 amino acids. V shed 2 bases and J shed 7 bases, with 17 bases lying between them.

The chain employs TRBV29-1 and TRBJ1-1; unclear D gene. Trimming stripped 7 bases from V and 1 base from J, with 10 bases between. Germline V lookup: CDR1 SQVTM, CDR2 ANQGSEA. CDR3 length equals 12 residues. The CDR3 protein is CSGLTENTEAFF. The CDR3 DNA reads TGCAGCGGTCTGACCGAGAACACTGAAGCTTTCTTT.

The rearrangement links TRBV11-3 to TRBJ2-7; D ambiguous. V lost 1 base and J lost 6, with 22 bases in between. CDR3 length equals 17 residues. The V gene's germline CDR1 is SGHNT and CDR2 YENEEA. The CDR3 nucleotides are TGTGCCAGCAGCTTAGTCCCCACGGATGGAGTAACTCCCGAGCAGTACTTC. It is translated as CASSLVPTDGVTPEQYF. Full variable domain (rest looked up from reference TRBV11-3 and TRBJ2-7): EAGVVQSPRYKIIEKKQPVAFWCNPISGHNTLYWYLQNLGQGPELLIRYENEEAVDDSQLPKDRFSAERLKGVDSTLKIQPAELGDSAVYLCASSLVPTDGVTPEQYFGPGTRLTVT.

The chain combines TRBV5-1 with TRBJ1-1; maybe TRBD1 (6 bases). CDR3 size: 13 residues. Germline loops: CDR1 SGHRS, CDR2 YFSETQ. V gave up 3 bases and J gave up 9 bases, with 15 bases separating them. The CDR3 reads CASSSLPGQKAFF. CDR3 DNA sequence: TGCGCCAGCAGCTCTCTTCCCGGACAGAAAGCTTTCTTT.

This chain joins TRBV5-1 and TRBJ1-1, with D perhaps matching TRBD1 (5 bases). The CDR3 sequence is 17 residues long. CDR1 and CDR2 (germline): SGHRS, YFSETQ. V gave up 4 bases and J gave up 3 bases, with 22 bases separating them. The CDR3 nucleotides read TGCGCCAGCAGCCCACACGAGGGGTTCGGGTGGGACACTGAAGCTTTCTTT. Its protein is CASSPHEGFGWDTEAFF. The full variable domain, with the rest looked up from reference TRBV5-1 and TRBJ1-1, is KAGVTQTPRYLIKTRGQQVTLSCSPISGHRSVSWYQQTPGQGLQFLFEYFSETQRNKGNFPGRFSGRQFSNSRSEMNVSTLELGDSALYLCASSPHEGFGWDTEAFFGQGTRLTVV.